The 5 T cell receptor beta chains below all came from one sample that was sequenced in a study of T cells in Graves' hyperthyroidism and ophthalmopathy. Using RNA transcripts as the source, TCR beta CDR3 regions were amplified. First-round RT-PCR targeting the TCR CDR3 was performed with the HTBI primer set. TCRdb used MiXCR to reprocess the multiplex PCR reads, holding one entry per CDR3 protein. The sample yields 340,000 or so distinct CDR3 sequences, over 15% seen once. Material for sequencing was blood. The origin of the receptors is a man younger than 40 with Graves' hyperthyroidism.

The J gene is TRBJ2-2, the V gene TRBV6-4; 7 bases align to TRBD1. The V segment lost 6 bases and the J segment 4 bases; nucleotides outside the gene matches: 11. CDR3 length: 16 residues. Germline V gene data show CDR1 as MRHNA and CDR2 as SNTAGT. Here the CDR3 DNA reads TGTGCCAGCAGCCACGGGACAGACTCGGGCACCGGGGAGCTGTTTTTT. Its translation is CASSHGTDSGTGELFF.

This rearrangement joins TRBV13 to TRBJ2-3; maybe TRBD2 (6 bases). Germline values: CDR1 PRHDT, CDR2 FYEKMQ (reference sequence). Trimming took 4 bases from V and 1 from J, leaving 15 bases between them. The CDR3 spans 16 residues. The CDR3 region has the DNA TGTGCCAGCAGCTCCCCTAGCGTTCCGGGCACAGATACGCAGTATTTT. It is translated as CASSSPSVPGTDTQYF.

This clonotype has only a few counts. This chain uses TRBV5-8 with TRBJ2-1; 8 bases match TRBD1. The V and J ends lost 4 bases and 10 bases, in that order; junction bases with no gene match: 10. The V gene's germline CDR1 is SGHTS and CDR2 YDEGEE. The CDR3 contains 14 residues. The CDR3 nucleotides are TGTGCCAGCAGCCCGGGACAGGCGGACTACGAGCAGTTCTTC. Amino acid sequence: CASSPGQADYEQFF.

This clonotype has more than one count but fewer than ten. This clone may be a read error of a much larger clone one base away. The chain's CDR3 is CASSFFPNNEQFF. The CDR3 DNA sequence: TGTGCCAGCAGTTTCTTCCCAAATAATGAGCAGTTCTTC. The chain joins TRBV12-3 or TRBV12-4 to TRBJ2-1; D is undetermined. The V end was cut by 3 bases, the J end by 7 bases, with 10 bases between. CDR3 length: 13 residues.

The chain has TRBV7-6 and TRBJ2-1, with 8 bases lining up with TRBD2. The germline V gene has CDR1 SGHVS and CDR2 FNYEAQ. V was clipped by 5 bases and J by 3 bases; unmatched bases: 6. The CDR3 sequence is 15 residues long. The CDR3 protein is CASSPRGGLYNEQFF. CDR3 coding DNA: TGTGCCAGCAGCCCCCGGGGGGGGCTCTACAATGAGCAGTTCTTC.